The 19 T cell receptor beta chains below were found in one sample sequenced in a study of shared clonotypes between healthy human individuals. TCRdb's copy holds only in-frame clones and misses some; the assay was immunoSEQ multiplex PCR. The table includes around 2.1 million clones, 95% detected once. The specimen was naive CD4+ T cells sorted from blood. Subset defined: CD45RA+ positively selected. Source of these receptors: a man younger than 35 in good health.

This sequence joins TRBV23-1 and TRBJ2-3; 7 nucleotides agree with TRBD2. TRBV23-1 counts as an open reading frame of uncertain function. V dropped 1 base and J dropped 0; count of bases not matched to a gene: 16. CDR3 length: 20 residues. DNA of the CDR3: TGCGCCAGCAGTCAATGGTGGCAGAGAGCTAGCGGTCGAAGCACAGATACGCAGTATTTT. It is translated as CASSQWWQRASGRSTDTQYF.

The genes are TRBV30 and TRBJ2-7; D is tentatively TRBD1 or TRBD2 (5 bases each). The germline V gene encodes CDR1 GTSNPN and CDR2 SVGIG (reference sequence). The length of the CDR3 is 12 residues. Trimming took off 6 bases at V and 4 bases at J, with 13 bases between the two ends. The CDR3 loop is CACGDGYYEQYF. The CDR3 nucleotides read TGTGCCTGCGGGGACGGCTATTACGAGCAGTACTTC. Full variable domain (missing parts from reference TRBV30 and TRBJ2-7): SQTIHQWPATLVQPVGSPLSLECTVEGTSNPNLYWYRQAAGRGLQLLFYSVGIGQISSEVPQNLSASRPQDRQFILSSKKLLLSDSGFYLCACGDGYYEQYFGPGTRLTVT.

This chain joins TRBV5-1 and TRBJ1-5; perhaps TRBD1 as D (5 bases). V lost 4 bases to trimming and J lost 1 base, with 12 bases between them. Germline CDR1 reads SGHRS; CDR2 reads YFSETQ. This CDR3 has 15 residues. DNA for the CDR3: TGCGCCAGCAGCCCGGAGGGGAAGAGCAATCAGCCCCAGCATTTT. Its translation is CASSPEGKSNQPQHF.

V is TRBV11-2 and J is TRBJ2-1; 12 bases are a match to TRBD2. CDR1 and CDR2 from the germline V gene are SGHAT and FQNNGV. CDR3 length equals 15 residues. The trim removed 4 bases at V and 6 bases at J, leaving 4 bases unmatched. This chain's CDR3 is CASSSSGRVLNEQFF. In nucleotides, the CDR3 is TGTGCCAGCAGCTCTAGCGGGAGGGTACTCAATGAGCAGTTCTTC.

The V call is TRBV9, the J call TRBJ2-1, with TRBD2 matching 9 bases. With 0 bases clipped from V and 9 bases from J, the junction kept 10 bases outside the gene matches. CDR3 length: 16 residues. The V gene's germline CDR1 is SGDLS and CDR2 YYNGEE. The CDR3 nucleotides are TGTGCCAGCAGCGTAGCTTGGGCGGGAGGGCCGGTTGAGCAGTTCTTC. This sequence encodes CASSVAWAGGPVEQFF.

The gene calls are TRBV10-1 and TRBJ2-1; TRBD2 aligns across 12 bases. Germline V lookup: CDR1 WNHNN, CDR2 SYGVQD (reference sequence). CDR3 length: 15 residues. V trimming: 0 bases; J trimming: 15 bases; junction bases outside the gene matches: 9. The CDR3, as DNA: TGCGCCAGCAGTGAGTCGCCTAGCGGGAGGGGTTTACGGTTCTTC. Amino acid sequence: CASSESPSGRGLRFF.

The chain recombines TRBV28 with TRBJ2-5; D gene uncertain. Germline V gives CDR1 MDHEN, CDR2 SYDVKM. The ends were cut back, 7 bases at V and 6 bases at J, with 15 bases in the middle. CDR3 size: 13 residues. As DNA, the CDR3 is TGTGCCAGCACCCGGAGTAGGGATAAGACCCAGTACTTC. Translating gives CASTRSRDKTQYF.

With regard to this clone: The sample contains more than one DNA sequence encoding this CDR3. V gene TRBV2 combines with J gene TRBJ1-1, with a tentative D call TRBD1 (5 bases). V dropped 7 bases and J dropped 1 base, with 10 bases sitting between them. The CDR3 spans 13 residues. The germline V gene has CDR1 SNHLY and CDR2 FYNNEI. This CDR3 is CASNPQGNTEAFF. CDR3 coding DNA: TGTGCCAGCAACCCCCAGGGGAACACTGAAGCTTTCTTT.

This CDR3 is CASSFGGPYSYNEQFF. In nucleotides, the CDR3 is TGTGCCAGCAGCTTCGGGGGCCCTTATTCCTACAATGAGCAGTTCTTC. This sequence joins TRBV11-2 and TRBJ2-1; tentatively, D is TRBD1 or TRBD2 (6 bases each). Germline-derived CDR1 and CDR2 are SGHAT and FQNNGV. The CDR3 runs 16 residues. V was cut by 3 bases and J by 1 base, with 13 bases left in between.

The V call is TRBV5-4, the J call TRBJ1-2; 12 bases map to TRBD1. V trimming: 4 bases; J trimming: 2 bases; junction bases outside the gene matches: 0. The CDR3 sequence is 14 residues long. Looked up from germline, CDR1 is SGHNT and CDR2 is YYREEE (reference sequence). The CDR3: CASSGTGGNYGYTF. The CDR3 DNA sequence: TGTGCCAGCAGCGGGACAGGGGGCAACTATGGCTACACCTTC.

The chain recombines TRBV4-1 with TRBJ1-2; D is perhaps TRBD1 (5 bases). The CDR3 contains 16 residues. Trimming took off 1 base at V and 4 bases at J, with 16 bases between the two ends. Per germline, CDR1 MGHRA and CDR2 YSYEKL. CDR3 sequence reads: CASSQVGQGDGYGYTF. For the CDR3, the DNA is TGCGCCAGCAGCCAAGTGGGGCAGGGAGATGGCTATGGCTACACCTTC.

The chain combines TRBV30 with TRBJ1-2; possibly TRBD1 for D (5 bases). The germline V and J ends were trimmed by 5 bases and 5 bases, with 15 bases remaining between them. CDR1 is GTSNPN and CDR2 is SVGIG in the germline V gene (reference sequence). CDR3 length: 13 amino acids. In DNA form, the CDR3 reads TGTGCCTGGGAACTGGGGCTATTGTATGGCTACACCTTC. Protein: CAWELGLLYGYTF.

The chain has TRBV10-2 and TRBJ1-1; tentatively, D is TRBD1 (6 bases). The CDR3 is 14 amino acids. Between the trimmed V and J ends, which lost 8 bases and 3 bases, there was a span of 16 bases. Germline loops: CDR1 WSHSY, CDR2 SAAADI. CDR3 in amino acids: CASRPGAPHTEAFF. CDR3 nucleotide sequence: TGCGCCAGCCGCCCGGGGGCCCCCCACACTGAAGCTTTCTTT.

A word on this clone: Within the sample, other DNA sequences also encode this same CDR3. The chain recombines TRBV18 with TRBJ2-2; D might be TRBD2 (5 bases). The CDR3 runs 12 residues. Trimming removed 3 bases at V and 6 bases at J, with 5 bases between. Per the germline V gene, CDR1 is KGHSH and CDR2 is LQKENI. CDR3 sequence reads: CASSPSAGELFF. The CDR3 nucleotides are TGTGCCAGCTCACCTAGCGCCGGGGAGCTGTTTTTT.

The rearrangement joins TRBV18 to TRBJ2-3, with TRBD2 as a possible D gene (5 bases). Germline V gene data show CDR1 as KGHSH and CDR2 as LQKENI. The CDR3 extends over 12 amino acids. V was cut by 5 bases and J by 5 bases, with 8 bases left in between. The CDR3 spells CASSEGRDTQYF. CDR3 nucleotide sequence: TGTGCCAGCTCAGAGGGTAGAGATACGCAGTATTTT.

The V call is TRBV19, the J call TRBJ1-1; TRBD1 aligns across 8 bases. The junction had 11 bases not matched to a gene; V was cut back by 2 bases and J by 6 bases. This CDR3 has 16 amino acids. Germline CDR1 and CDR2: LNHDA and SQIVND (reference sequence). CDR3 nucleotide sequence: TGTGCCAGTAGTATACTACCGGGACAGGTTGGGGCTGAAGCTTTCTTT. It encodes CASSILPGQVGAEAFF.

The chain joins TRBV5-1 to TRBJ2-6; possibly TRBD1 for D (5 bases). V shed 4 bases and J shed 0 bases, with 11 bases lying between them. From germline, CDR1 is SGHRS and CDR2 YFSETQ. The CDR3 is 16 residues long. The CDR3 loop is CASSRGPDSGANVLTF. CDR3 bases: TGCGCCAGCAGCAGGGGCCCGGACTCTGGGGCCAACGTCCTGACTTTC.

The chain has TRBV10-2 and TRBJ2-3; 12 nucleotides match TRBD2. V gave up 3 bases and J gave up 5 bases; unmatched junction bases: 6. Per the germline V gene, CDR1 is WSHSY and CDR2 is SAAADI. This CDR3 is built from 16 residues. Here the CDR3 reads CASSENLAGGRDTQYF. CDR3 sequence (DNA): TGCGCCAGCAGTGAAAATCTAGCGGGGGGGCGAGATACGCAGTATTTT.

The V call is TRBV5-1, the J call TRBJ1-1; 8 bases match TRBD1. Trimming removed 0 bases from V and 4 bases from J; junction bases left unmatched: 5. The CDR3 runs 15 residues. Germline CDR1 is SGHRS and CDR2 is YFSETQ. CDR3 amino acids: CASSLADRGPTEAFF. The DNA for the CDR3 is TGCGCCAGCAGCTTGGCCGACAGGGGTCCCACTGAAGCTTTCTTT.